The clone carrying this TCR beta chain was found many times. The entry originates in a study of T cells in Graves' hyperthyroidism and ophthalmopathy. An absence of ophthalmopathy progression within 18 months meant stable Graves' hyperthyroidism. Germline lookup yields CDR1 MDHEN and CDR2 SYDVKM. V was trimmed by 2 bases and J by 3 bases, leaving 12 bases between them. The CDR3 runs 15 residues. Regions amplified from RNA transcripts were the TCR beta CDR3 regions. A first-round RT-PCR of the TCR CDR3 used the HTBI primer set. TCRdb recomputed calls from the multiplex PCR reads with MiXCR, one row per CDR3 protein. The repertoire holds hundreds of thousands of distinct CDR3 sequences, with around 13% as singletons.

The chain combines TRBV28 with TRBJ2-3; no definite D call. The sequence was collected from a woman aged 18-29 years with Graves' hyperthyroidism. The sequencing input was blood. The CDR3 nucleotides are TGTGCCAGCAGTTTACGCCAGAAACTAACAGATACGCAGTATTTT. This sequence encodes CASSLRQKLTDTQYF.